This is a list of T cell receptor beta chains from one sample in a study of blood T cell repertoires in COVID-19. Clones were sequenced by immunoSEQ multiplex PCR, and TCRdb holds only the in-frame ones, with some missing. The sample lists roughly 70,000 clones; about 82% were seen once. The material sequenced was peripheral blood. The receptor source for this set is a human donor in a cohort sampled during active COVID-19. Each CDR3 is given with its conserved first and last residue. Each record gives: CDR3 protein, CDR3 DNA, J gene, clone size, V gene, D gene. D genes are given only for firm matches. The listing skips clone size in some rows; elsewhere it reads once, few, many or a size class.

CASSIRTSGGPPYEQYF TGTGCCAGCAGCATCCGGACTAGCGGGGGGCCCCCCTACGAGCAGTACTTC TRBJ2-7 NA TRBV7-2 TRBD2
CASRDALAGGPREQYF TGCGCCAGCAGAGACGCACTAGCGGGAGGCCCTAGGGAGCAGTACTTC TRBJ2-7 NA TRBV10-2 TRBD2
CASSIVTSGRVAKNIQYF TGTGCCAGTAGTATAGTGACTAGCGGGAGGGTAGCCAAAAACATTCAGTACTTC TRBJ2-4 NA TRBV19 TRBD2
CASSDSGRGWNEQFF TGTGCCAGTAGTGATAGCGGGAGGGGGTGGAATGAGCAGTTCTTC TRBJ2-1 once TRBV19 TRBD2
CASSLVRISGYNEQFF TGTGCCAGCAGCTTAGTGCGTATAAGTGGCTACAATGAGCAGTTCTTC TRBJ2-1 NA TRBV7-8 NA
CASSSPDPDYHYNEQFF TGTGCCAGCAGCTCACCTGACCCGGACTATCACTACAATGAGCAGTTCTTC TRBJ2-1 NA TRBV11-2 NA
CSARSGGNNSPLHF TGCAGCGCCCGGTCAGGGGGGAACAATTCACCCCTCCACTTT TRBJ1-6 NA TRBV29-1 TRBD1
CASSWGQGAKNIQYF TGTGCCAGCAGTTGGGGACAGGGGGCCAAAAACATTCAGTACTTC TRBJ2-4 NA TRBV28 TRBD1
CASSPAGTGGNTGELFF TGTGCCAGCAGCCCGGCGGGGACAGGTGGGAACACCGGGGAGCTGTTTTTT TRBJ2-2 NA TRBV28 TRBD1
CASRAGTGTGEQYF TGCGCCAGCAGGGCCGGGACAGGCACTGGAGAGCAGTACTTC TRBJ2-7 NA TRBV10-1 TRBD1
CASSVQGGQETQYF TGTGCCAGCAGTGTACAGGGGGGACAAGAGACCCAGTACTTC TRBJ2-5 NA TRBV6-6 TRBD1
CASSQGGNGGYTF TGTGCCAGCAGCCAAGGAGGGAACGGTGGCTACACCTTC TRBJ1-2 once TRBV3-1/TRBV3-2 NA
CASSLRTGGGQPQHF TGTGCCAGCAGCTTAAGGACAGGGGGCGGGCAGCCCCAGCATTTT TRBJ1-5 few TRBV7-2 TRBD1
CASSIGPAKKNTGELFF TGTGCCAGTAGTATAGGCCCCGCGAAGAAGAACACCGGGGAGCTGTTTTTT TRBJ2-2 NA TRBV19 NA
CASGQGGTEAFF TGTGCCAGCGGACAGGGGGGCACTGAAGCTTTCTTT TRBJ1-1 once TRBV28 TRBD1
CASSLAGGANVLTF TGTGCCAGCAGCTTGGCCGGTGGGGCCAACGTCCTGACTTTC TRBJ2-6 NA TRBV5-5 NA
CASSPESGLTYEQYF TGCGCCAGCAGCCCCGAGTCAGGGTTAACCTACGAGCAGTACTTC TRBJ2-7 NA TRBV4-1 NA
CASSPGQTDTQYF TGTGCCAGTAGTCCGGGACAGACTGATACGCAGTATTTT TRBJ2-3 NA TRBV19 TRBD1
CASSLWAGREQYF TGTGCCAGCAGTTTATGGGCAGGGCGGGAGCAGTACTTC TRBJ2-7 NA TRBV28 NA
CASSLKGGGRGSYEQYF TGTGCCAGCAGCTTAAAAGGAGGCGGGAGAGGAAGCTACGAGCAGTACTTC TRBJ2-7 NA TRBV7-3 TRBD2
CASSLSRRETQYF TGTGCCAGCAGCTTGAGCCGCAGGGAGACCCAGTACTTC TRBJ2-5 NA TRBV5-4 NA
CASSMDRNEKLFF TGTGCCAGTAGTATGGACAGAAATGAAAAACTGTTTTTT TRBJ1-4 few TRBV19 NA
CASRPGTAGVNTEAFF TGTGCCAGCAGACCGGGGACAGCCGGCGTGAACACTGAAGCTTTCTTT TRBJ1-1 NA TRBV3-1/TRBV3-2 TRBD1
CAWSVRGRTGYTF TGTGCCTGGAGTGTACGGGGGAGGACGGGCTACACCTTC TRBJ1-2 NA TRBV30 NA
CASSLHLAASTDTQYF TGTGCCAGCAGCTTACATCTAGCGGCTAGCACAGATACGCAGTATTTT TRBJ2-3 NA TRBV7-2 TRBD2
CASSFAPPGQVLSGELFF TGTGCCAGCAGCTTCGCCCCACCGGGACAGGTATTGTCCGGGGAGCTGTTTTTT TRBJ2-2 NA TRBV5-5 TRBD1
CASSLPGANVLTF TGCGCCAGCAGCTTGCCGGGGGCCAACGTCCTGACTTTC TRBJ2-6 NA TRBV5-1 NA
CASRDRDRRSYEQYF TGTGCCAGCAGAGATAGGGACAGAAGGTCCTACGAGCAGTACTTC TRBJ2-7 NA TRBV2 TRBD1
CASSQGRGLSYEQYF TGTGCCAGCAGCCAAGGGAGGGGCCTCTCCTACGAGCAGTACTTC TRBJ2-7 NA TRBV3-1/TRBV3-2 NA
CASSPAGSDEQFF TGCGCCAGCTCCCCAGCGGGAAGTGATGAGCAGTTCTTC TRBJ2-1 NA TRBV10-1 TRBD2
CASSLDSAANEQFF TGTGCCAGCAGCTTAGATTCTGCGGCCAATGAGCAGTTCTTC TRBJ2-1 NA TRBV7-2 NA
CASSGPGELFF TGTGCCAGCAGCGGCCCCGGGGAGCTGTTTTTT TRBJ2-2 NA TRBV7-9 NA